This T cell receptor beta chain came from a study of blood T cell repertoires in COVID-19. Across the whole study: From the United States, Italy and Spain came samples of acute and convalescent COVID-19. Nucleic acid was either cDNA or gDNA, and it came from T cells, B-cell-depleted T cells, or PBMCs.

The CDR3 runs 16 residues. Trimming cost V 5 bases and J 7 bases; bases outside gene matches: 8. Germline V gives CDR1 LGHDT, CDR2 YNNKEL (reference sequence). Method: immunoSEQ multiplex PCR; TCRdb's copy keeps in-frame clones and lacks some. The table lists 70,000 to 85,000 clones, more than 85% of them singletons. The J gene is TRBJ2-2, the V gene TRBV3-1 (or the pseudogene TRBV3-2); TRBD2 agrees at 12 bases. This clonotype originated in an older woman with active COVID-19. The sequencing input was peripheral blood. In DNA form, the CDR3 reads TGTGCCAGCAGCTCGCGGACTAGCGGGACAGTCGGGGAGCTGTTTTTT. Protein: CASSSRTSGTVGELFF.